The 23 T cell receptor beta chains listed next were all sequenced from one sample in a study of T cell repertoires in cytomegalovirus infection. Each CDR3 protein gets one entry after TCRdb re-called the reads with MiXCR. This table holds a few hundred thousand distinct CDR3 sequences, roughly 13% found once. The sequencing sample was made of PBMCs. Every receptor here comes from a human donor in good health (CMV status not recorded). Some clones in this sample may be carry-over from other donors' samples.

This clonotype has a single count. The chain couples TRBV6-2 or TRBV6-3 to TRBJ2-1; D is unresolved. Trimming removed 2 bases at V and 10 bases at J, with 9 bases between. CDR1 and CDR2 (germline): MNHEY, SVGEGT. This CDR3 region has 12 residues. The CDR3 nucleotides read TGTGCCAGCAGTTACGCTGAGAGAGAGCAGTTCTTC. Its protein is CASSYAEREQFF.

The chain combines TRBV7-2 with TRBJ1-2, with TRBD1 matching 10 bases. The CDR3 consists of 14 residues. With 5 bases clipped from V and 8 bases from J, the junction kept 8 bases outside the gene matches. Germline loops: CDR1 SGHTA, CDR2 FQGNSA. CDR3 protein: CASSVGQGTGGYTF. The CDR3 DNA reads as TGTGCCAGCAGCGTGGGACAGGGGACGGGAGGCTACACCTTC.

This chain uses TRBV29-1 with TRBJ2-1; either TRBD1 or TRBD2 may supply D (5 bases each). CDR1 and CDR2 from the germline V gene are SQVTM and ANQGSEA. This CDR3 comprises 17 residues. The V end lost 5 bases, the J end lost 6 bases, and 26 bases lay between the germline ends. The DNA of the CDR3 is TGCAGCGTTATGGGGGTAGAGGCCCCGAAAAGAGGCAATGAGCAGTTCTTC. Translating gives CSVMGVEAPKRGNEQFF.

V gene TRBV9 combines with J gene TRBJ1-2; D might be TRBD1 (5 bases). Deletions cut 4 bases from V and 8 bases from J, with 15 bases between. The CDR3 is 13 amino acids. Looked up from germline, CDR1 is SGDLS and CDR2 is YYNGEE. The CDR3 sequence: CASSPGRGDGYTF. In DNA, the CDR3 is TGTGCCAGCAGCCCGGGGAGGGGAGACGGCTACACCTTC.

This clonotype came up many times. This chain joins TRBV5-4 and TRBJ1-1; 7 bases agree with TRBD1. J lost 2 bases, V lost 3 bases, and 4 bases had no gene match. The CDR3 is 14 residues long. The V gene's germline CDR1 is SGHNT and CDR2 YYREEE (reference sequence). The CDR3 sequence: CASSYRGGNTEAFF. Written as DNA, the CDR3 is TGTGCCAGCAGCTACAGGGGTGGCAACACTGAAGCTTTCTTT.

This chain connects TRBV27 to TRBJ2-1; possible D gene TRBD2, 5 bases. Germline V gene data show CDR1 as MNHEY and CDR2 as SMNVEV (reference sequence). Trimming took 3 bases from V and 6 from J, leaving 12 bases between them. There are 14 residues in the CDR3. The CDR3 DNA is TGTGCCAGCAGTTTCCGAGCTAGCCTCAATGAGCAGTTCTTC. This encodes CASSFRASLNEQFF.

This clonotype has at least ten counts. V gene TRBV7-3 combines with J gene TRBJ2-2; D remains ambiguous. V was cut by 5 bases and J by 5 bases, with 15 bases left in between. Germline CDR1 SGHTA, CDR2 FQGTGA. This CDR3 region has 15 residues. This chain's CDR3 is CASSPSTSITGELFF. The CDR3 DNA reads as TGTGCCAGCAGCCCATCCACCTCAATAACCGGGGAGCTGTTTTTT.

This clonotype was seen ten or more times. The chain recombines TRBV7-2 with TRBJ1-1, with TRBD1 matching 7 bases. Unmatched junction bases numbered 8, after V lost 4 bases and J lost 3 bases. Germline V CDR1 and CDR2: SGHTA, FQGNSA. This CDR3 is 15 amino acids long. CDR3 sequence (DNA): TGTGCCAGCAGCTCCAGACAGGGATGGGACACTGAAGCTTTCTTT. It specifies CASSSRQGWDTEAFF.

This clonotype was found many times. The chain joins TRBV11-3 to TRBJ2-6, with unresolved D. The CDR3 length is 17 residues. V lost 0 bases to trimming and J lost 0 bases, with 9 bases between them. The V gene's germline CDR1 is SGHNT and CDR2 YENEEA. The DNA of the CDR3 is TGTGCCAGCAGCTTAGATGGCTCAAGCTCTGGGGCCAACGTCCTGACTTTC. Translation: CASSLDGSSSGANVLTF. Full variable domain (rest looked up from reference TRBV11-3 and TRBJ2-6): EAGVVQSPRYKIIEKKQPVAFWCNPISGHNTLYWYLQNLGQGPELLIRYENEEAVDDSQLPKDRFSAERLKGVDSTLKIQPAELGDSAVYLCASSLDGSSSGANVLTFGAGSRLTVL.

This clonotype was picked up many times. The gene calls are TRBV28 and TRBJ1-1; unclear D gene. Germline CDR1 reads MDHEN; CDR2 reads SYDVKM. V gave up 6 bases and J gave up 4 bases, with 6 bases separating them. This CDR3 has 11 residues. CDR3 loop: CASSTVTEAFF. The CDR3 bases are TGTGCCAGCAGCACAGTCACTGAAGCTTTCTTT. The full variable domain, in which reference TRBV28 and TRBJ1-1 provide the parts outside the CDR3, is DVKVTQSSRYLVKRTGEKVFLECVQDMDHENMFWYRQDPGLGLRLIYFSYDVKMKEKGDIPEGYSVSREKKERFSLILESASTNQTSMYLCASSTVTEAFFGQGTRLTVV.

The V call is TRBV2, the J call TRBJ2-1; no firm D call. This CDR3 spans 14 amino acids. Looked up from germline, CDR1 is SNHLY and CDR2 is FYNNEI. The ends were cut back, 6 bases at V and 7 bases at J, with 16 bases in the middle. The CDR3, as DNA: TGTGCCAGCAGGGGGTTCTCGAGGAGAAATGAGCAGTTCTTC. This sequence encodes CASRGFSRRNEQFF.

The chain joins TRBV11-2 to TRBJ2-7; either TRBD1 or TRBD2 may fit D (5 bases each). Germline V lookup: CDR1 SGHAT, CDR2 FQNNGV. V was clipped by 1 base and J by 6 bases, with 10 bases between them. The CDR3 covers 13 residues. Here the CDR3 DNA reads TGTGCCAGCAGCTTAGTGCTGGGGACCGAGCAGTACTTC. Translating gives CASSLVLGTEQYF.

This clonotype was seen at least ten times. The chain joins TRBV6-2 or TRBV6-3 to TRBJ1-1; no clear D gene. The CDR3 loop spans 11 amino acids. V lost 6 bases, J lost 7 bases, and 9 bases lay in between. The germline V gene encodes CDR1 MNHEY and CDR2 SVGEGT. Here the CDR3 reads CASSPGLEAFF. CDR3 nucleotide sequence: TGTGCCAGCAGCCCAGGACTTGAAGCTTTCTTT.

The chain carries TRBV12-5 and TRBJ2-5; no clear D. This CDR3 is built from 11 residues. Germline V gene lookup returns CDR1 LGHNT and CDR2 FRNRAP. V was trimmed by 5 bases and J by 5 bases, leaving 6 bases between them. CDR3 bases: TGTGCTAGTGGTATCTCGGAGACCCAGTACTTC. Residues: CASGISETQYF.

The sample holds many counts of this clonotype. The rearrangement uses TRBV7-2 and TRBJ2-3; the match to TRBD2 covers 13 bases. The trim removed 5 bases at V and 4 bases at J, leaving 12 bases unmatched. The length of the CDR3 is 18 residues. CDR1 and CDR2 from the germline V gene are SGHTA and FQGNSA. The DNA for the CDR3 is TGTGCCAGCAGCCCAAGACAACCGGGACTAGCGGGACCAGATACGCAGTATTTT. Encoded protein: CASSPRQPGLAGPDTQYF.

This clonotype was recorded many times. The rearrangement uses TRBV5-1 and TRBJ2-7; TRBD1 matches at 10 bases. Germline V gene data show CDR1 as SGHRS and CDR2 as YFSETQ. The V segment lost 4 bases and the J segment 3 bases; nucleotides outside the gene matches: 4. There are 14 residues in the CDR3. The CDR3 spells CASSRTGGNYEQYF. The CDR3 DNA reads as TGCGCCAGCAGCAGGACAGGGGGGAACTACGAGCAGTACTTC.

This clonotype has ten or more counts. The chain is built from TRBV7-9 and TRBJ2-7, with 8 bases matching TRBD2. V lost 5 bases and J lost 3; bases outside the gene matches: 6. Germline V lookup: CDR1 SEHNR, CDR2 FQNEAQ (reference sequence). CDR3 length: 14 amino acids. CDR3 residues: CASSPQSGSYEQYF. Written as DNA, the CDR3 is TGTGCCAGCAGCCCACAGAGCGGGAGCTACGAGCAGTACTTC.

This clonotype was found a few times. The chain combines TRBV2 with TRBJ1-2, with 7 bases that match TRBD1. CDR3 length: 14 amino acids. Per germline, CDR1 SNHLY and CDR2 FYNNEI. The ends lost 5 bases at V and 4 bases at J; junction bases unmatched: 7. CDR3 coding DNA: TGTGCCAGCAGTTACCCCGGGACAGCCTATGGCTACACCTTC. Its protein is CASSYPGTAYGYTF.

This clonotype was seen at least ten times. This chain joins TRBV18 and TRBJ1-1; a possible D gene is TRBD1 (6 bases). V was pared by 2 bases and J by 1 base, with 11 bases between. CDR3 length: 15 residues. In germline, CDR1 is KGHSH, CDR2 LQKENI. CDR3 sequence reads: CASSPMRDKNTEAFF. CDR3 DNA sequence: TGTGCCAGCTCACCAATGCGGGACAAGAACACTGAAGCTTTCTTT.

This clonotype was seen many times. The chain joins TRBV6-2 or TRBV6-3 to TRBJ2-2, with TRBD2 matching over 11 bases. The germline gives CDR1 MNHEY, CDR2 SVGEGT. Trimming at V came to 6 bases and at J to 6 bases, leaving 9 bases not matched to a gene. The CDR3 totals 16 residues. In DNA form, the CDR3 reads TGTGCCAGCAGACTAGCGGGAGTAATTCGGTCCGGGGAGCTGTTTTTT. It translates to CASRLAGVIRSGELFF.

The chain recombines TRBV29-1 with TRBJ1-2, with 8 bases fitting TRBD1. CDR3 length: 12 residues. J lost 7 bases, V lost 7 bases, and 8 bases had no gene match. CDR1 is SQVTM and CDR2 is ANQGSEA in the germline V gene. In nucleotides, the CDR3 is TGCAGCGCGACCGGGACAGGAGTTGGCTACACCTTC. Translation gives CSATGTGVGYTF.

The genes are TRBV27 and TRBJ1-1; no firm D call. The CDR3 runs to 14 residues. V was pared by 3 bases and J by 3 bases, with 11 bases between. Germline V lookup: CDR1 MNHEY, CDR2 SMNVEV (reference sequence). The CDR3 spells CASSLAARDTEAFF. The DNA for the CDR3 is TGTGCCAGCAGTTTGGCTGCACGGGACACTGAAGCTTTCTTT.

This chain links TRBV6-1 with TRBJ2-1, with 8 bases fitting TRBD1. Trimming cost V 6 bases and J 6 bases; bases outside gene matches: 4. The CDR3 loop spans 13 amino acids. Germline loops: CDR1 MNHNS, CDR2 SASEGT. The CDR3 here is CASRDRDSNEQFF. The CDR3 DNA follows: TGTGCCAGCAGGGACAGGGACTCCAATGAGCAGTTCTTC.